The 31 T cell receptor beta chains listed next were all sequenced from one sample in a study of neurological immune-mediated disorders. TCRdb reprocessed the 5' RACE reads via MiXCR and lists one record per CDR3 protein. This sample yields tens of thousands of distinct CDR3 sequences, of which almost 3.5% are seen a single time; around 3.7% belongs to the top ten. Sample: PBMCs. All receptors come from a man in his forties with multiple sclerosis.

The sample holds many counts of this clonotype. This chain uses TRBV12-3 or TRBV12-4 with TRBJ2-4, with 10 bases fitting TRBD2. This CDR3 has 19 residues. Unmatched junction bases numbered 18, after V lost 8 bases and J lost 2 bases. The CDR3, as DNA: TGTGCCAGCTACGATGGGAGCGGGGGGGTGTCGATTCCCAAAAACATTCAGTACTTC. Its translation is CASYDGSGGVSIPKNIQYF.

This clonotype has ten or more counts. The chain combines TRBV5-1 with TRBJ2-7; tentatively, D is TRBD2 (5 bases). CDR1 is SGHRS and CDR2 is YFSETQ in the germline V gene. CDR3 length: 19 residues. The V end lost 0 bases, the J end lost 3 bases, and 25 bases lay between the germline ends. The CDR3 DNA is TGCGCCAGCAGCTTGGCCCCCAACGCGGGCAGACTGATAAACTACGAGCAGTACTTC. Protein sequence: CASSLAPNAGRLINYEQYF.

This clonotype came up many times. The chain recombines TRBV6-5 with TRBJ1-2, with a tentative D call TRBD1 (5 bases). Germline CDR1 is MNHEY and CDR2 is SVGAGI. The length of the CDR3 is 12 residues. The V end was cut by 4 bases, the J end by 3 bases, with 6 bases between. The CDR3, as DNA: TGTGCCAGCAGTTCAGGGTACTATGGCTACACCTTC. Translating it yields CASSSGYYGYTF.

This clonotype came up many times. The chain has TRBV6-6 and TRBJ2-5; D gene ambiguous. The germline gives CDR1 MNHNY, CDR2 SVGAGI (reference sequence). V was shortened by 6 bases and J by 5 bases, with 13 bases between the two germline ends. This CDR3 spans 13 amino acids. CDR3 residues: CASRPAARETQYF. The CDR3 DNA is TGTGCCAGCAGACCCGCAGCGAGGGAGACCCAGTACTTC.

This clonotype has a count of ten or more. The chain uses TRBV2 and TRBJ2-3, with TRBD2 matching 9 bases. V was pared by 2 bases and J by 6 bases, with 12 bases of the junction left unmatched. Looked up from germline, CDR1 is SNHLY and CDR2 is FYNNEI. The CDR3 has 17 amino acids. This CDR3 reads CASSERVAGVRRDTQYF. The CDR3 coding sequence is TGTGCCAGCAGTGAACGGGTAGCGGGGGTCCGACGGGATACGCAGTATTTT.

The sample holds many counts of this clonotype. The rearrangement uses TRBV7-9 and TRBJ2-1; 10 nucleotides align to TRBD2. The V gene end was trimmed by 1 base and the J gene end by 15 bases; junction bases not matched to a gene: 12. Germline values: CDR1 SEHNR, CDR2 FQNEAQ (reference sequence). There are 15 residues in the CDR3. CDR3 in DNA: TGTGCCAGCAGCTTAGTGATCCCTAGCGGGAGCCGTAGGTTCTTC. It codes for CASSLVIPSGSRRFF.

This clonotype was counted only a few times. This chain links TRBV20-1 with TRBJ2-2; 11 nucleotides align to TRBD1. CDR1 DFQATT and CDR2 SNEGSKA come from the germline V gene (reference sequence). Trimming at V came to 2 bases and at J to 6 bases, leaving 5 bases not matched to a gene. The CDR3 loop spans 15 amino acids. The CDR3 sequence: CSARSPGQGAGELFF. The CDR3 nucleotides read TGCAGTGCTAGATCCCCGGGACAGGGGGCCGGGGAGCTGTTTTTT.

This clonotype was detected ten times or more. J is TRBJ2-7 and V is TRBV5-5; 8 nucleotides line up with TRBD2. Germline values: CDR1 SGHKS, CDR2 YYEKEE (reference sequence). The CDR3 has 16 residues. Unmatched junction bases numbered 8, after V lost 1 base and J lost 2 bases. The CDR3 DNA follows: TGTGCCAGCAGCTTGTCGGGGGGGACACCAACCTACGAGCAGTACTTC. Encoded protein: CASSLSGGTPTYEQYF. Full variable domain (remainder filled in from reference TRBV5-5 and TRBJ2-7): DAGVTQSPTHLIKTRGQQVTLRCSPISGHKSVSWYQQVLGQGPQFIFQYYEKEERGRGNFPDRFSARQFPNYSSELNVNALLLGDSALYLCASSLSGGTPTYEQYFGPGTRLTVT.

This clonotype was recorded many times. The chain has TRBV4-1 and TRBJ2-7; tentatively, D is TRBD2 (5 bases). Germline lookup yields CDR1 MGHRA and CDR2 YSYEKL. This CDR3 region has 16 residues. V lost 0 bases and J 1 base, leaving 13 bases between the germline ends. The CDR3 sequence: CASSQEERLGSYEQYF. CDR3 nucleotides: TGCGCCAGCAGCCAAGAAGAGCGGTTGGGATCCTACGAGCAGTACTTC.

This clonotype was recorded a few times. The V call is TRBV14, the J call TRBJ2-7; 7 bases align to TRBD2. The CDR3 runs to 15 residues. The V and J ends lost 3 bases and 1 base, in that order; junction bases with no gene match: 6. In germline, CDR1 is SGHDN, CDR2 FVKESK. Here the CDR3 reads CASSHVGRDSYEQYF. The CDR3 DNA reads TGTGCCAGCAGCCACGTTGGGAGGGATTCCTACGAGCAGTACTTC.

This clonotype has a count of ten or more. The chain combines TRBV7-9 with TRBJ1-1; tentative D call: TRBD1 (5 bases). The CDR3 contains 14 residues. Germline V gives CDR1 SEHNR, CDR2 FQNEAQ (reference sequence). The ends were cut back, 2 bases at V and 3 bases at J, with 10 bases in the middle. The CDR3 loop is CASSLQGVYTEAFF. The CDR3 DNA follows: TGTGCCAGCAGCTTACAGGGCGTTTACACTGAAGCTTTCTTT.

This clonotype was seen at least ten times. CDR3 amino acids: CASSLVIGGDWSYNSPLHF. In DNA, the CDR3 is TGTGCCAGCAGCTTAGTGATAGGGGGCGATTGGTCCTATAATTCACCCCTCCACTTT. V and J are TRBV7-6 and TRBJ1-6, with 7 bases lining up with TRBD1. The length of the CDR3 is 19 residues. Germline lookup yields CDR1 SGHVS and CDR2 FNYEAQ. V dropped 1 base and J dropped 1; count of bases not matched to a gene: 10.

This clonotype was recorded many times. The rearrangement links TRBV5-1 to TRBJ2-5; 8 bases map to TRBD1. With 4 bases clipped from V and 4 bases from J, the junction kept 3 bases outside the gene matches. Germline-derived CDR1 and CDR2 are SGHRS and YFSETQ. This CDR3 spans 13 amino acids. CDR3 protein: CASSIQGGETQYF. The CDR3 DNA sequence: TGCGCCAGCAGCATACAGGGGGGAGAGACCCAGTACTTC.

V usage is TRBV6-1 and J usage is TRBJ2-3; TRBD1 might be the D (6 bases). The V and J ends lost 1 base and 3 bases respectively, with 11 bases between them. Germline CDR1 reads MNHNS; CDR2 reads SASEGT. This CDR3 contains 15 residues. The CDR3 loop reads CASSEGYRDTDTQYF. As DNA, the CDR3 is TGTGCCAGCAGTGAAGGGTACAGGGATACAGATACGCAGTATTTT.

This clonotype was seen many times. The chain combines TRBV12-3 or TRBV12-4 with TRBJ2-1; 8 nucleotides agree with TRBD1. V trimming: 6 bases; J trimming: 7 bases; junction bases outside the gene matches: 11. The CDR3 length is 15 residues. The CDR3, as DNA: TGTGCCAGCAGGTCGGCAGGGGGCCCTCAAAATGAGCAGTTCTTC. Translated, it gives CASRSAGGPQNEQFF.

This clonotype was observed many times. The chain has TRBV20-1 and TRBJ1-2; D perhaps matches TRBD1 (6 bases). This CDR3 spans 13 amino acids. Germline CDR1 reads DFQATT; CDR2 reads SNEGSKA (reference sequence). V shed 7 bases and J shed 4 bases, with 16 bases lying between them. The DNA of the CDR3 is TGCAGTGTATATCGGGACACCCTCTATGGCTACACCTTC. Translated: CSVYRDTLYGYTF.

This clonotype was seen repeatedly, ten times or more. The J gene is TRBJ2-1, the V gene TRBV7-2; TRBD2 might be the D (5 bases). CDR3 size: 15 residues. Trimming stripped 4 bases from V and 0 bases from J, with 10 bases between. Germline CDR1 and CDR2: SGHTA and FQGNSA. The CDR3 spells CASSSRRSSYNEQFF. CDR3 bases: TGTGCCAGCAGCTCCCGGAGGAGCTCCTACAATGAGCAGTTCTTC.

This clonotype was observed at least ten times. The genes are TRBV5-1 and TRBJ1-1, with TRBD1 matching over 9 bases. CDR1 and CDR2 from the germline V gene are SGHRS and YFSETQ. The CDR3 sequence is 14 residues long. The V gene end was trimmed by 4 bases and the J gene end by 6 bases; junction bases not matched to a gene: 7. DNA of the CDR3: TGCGCCAGCAGCCCACAGGGGGCCGGTTCTGAAGCTTTCTTT. It codes for CASSPQGAGSEAFF.

In DNA, the CDR3 is TGTGCCTGGAGGGAGGGACCCCCCAAAGGCTACACCTTC. The encoded protein is CAWREGPPKGYTF. J is TRBJ1-2 and V is TRBV30, with D tentatively TRBD1 (5 bases). CDR1 is GTSNPN and CDR2 is SVGIG in the germline V gene (reference sequence). The CDR3 is 13 residues long. The V and J ends lost 3 bases and 8 bases respectively, with 16 bases between them.

This clonotype was seen at least ten times. The chain carries TRBV5-1 and TRBJ1-2; 7 positions agree with TRBD1. The CDR3 sequence is 14 residues long. Germline V lookup: CDR1 SGHRS, CDR2 YFSETQ. Trimming removed 0 bases from V and 2 bases from J; junction bases left unmatched: 1. The CDR3 DNA sequence: TGCGCCAGCAGCTTGGGACAGGGCAACTATGGCTACACCTTC. Protein: CASSLGQGNYGYTF.

This clonotype was seen ten or more times. The J gene is TRBJ2-2, the V gene TRBV11-2, with D unresolved. Germline-derived CDR1 and CDR2 are SGHAT and FQNNGV. V lost 1 base and J 4 bases, leaving 13 bases between the germline ends. The CDR3 contains 16 residues. The CDR3 nucleotides are TGTGCCAGCAGCTTAGTTGGACCAACGGGCACCGGGGAGCTGTTTTTT. It codes for CASSLVGPTGTGELFF.

This clonotype was observed many times. The chain combines TRBV5-1 with TRBJ1-1, with a tentative D call TRBD1 (6 bases). The CDR3 spans 13 residues. V lost 0 bases, J lost 11 bases, and 14 bases lay in between. CDR1 is SGHRS and CDR2 is YFSETQ in the germline V gene. In nucleotides, the CDR3 is TGCGCCAGCAGCTTGGGACAGGATGGTATCGCTTTCTTT. This codes for CASSLGQDGIAFF.

The chain couples TRBV6-5 to TRBJ1-1, with 7 bases lining up with TRBD1. V was pared by 0 bases and J by 0 bases, with 7 bases of the junction left unmatched. CDR3 length: 17 residues. CDR1 and CDR2 (germline): MNHEY, SVGAGI. The chain's CDR3 is CASSYSGGHSLNTEAFF. The DNA of the CDR3 is TGTGCCAGCAGTTACTCAGGGGGCCATTCGCTGAACACTGAAGCTTTCTTT.

In this sample, this clonotype turned up many times. The chain employs TRBV9 and TRBJ2-1, with D perhaps assigned TRBD1 or TRBD2 (6 bases each). Trimming took off 4 bases at V and 1 base at J, with 24 bases between the two ends. Germline loops: CDR1 SGDLS, CDR2 YYNGEE. This CDR3 spans 19 amino acids. For the CDR3, the DNA is TGTGCCAGCAGCCCAGGGACAAAGAATAGCGGTTCTTCCTACAATGAGCAGTTCTTC. Protein sequence: CASSPGTKNSGSSYNEQFF.

There are many counts of this clonotype. This rearrangement joins TRBV3-1 to TRBJ1-1; D is ambiguous. CDR1 and CDR2 (germline): LGHDT, YNNKEL (reference sequence). Trimming shortened V by 4 bases and J by 4 bases, and 10 bases separated the two germline ends. The CDR3 has 13 residues. CDR3 DNA sequence: TGTGCCAGCAGCCTCCTCGGGCCCACTGAAGCTTTCTTT. Translated: CASSLLGPTEAFF.

This clonotype was recorded many times. The V and J genes are TRBV20-1 and TRBJ1-3; D call uncertain. CDR3 length equals 13 residues. With 6 bases removed from V and 3 bases from J, the gap between germline ends came to 12 bases. Germline values: CDR1 DFQATT, CDR2 SNEGSKA (reference sequence). The CDR3 loop is CSALRDGGNTIYF. The CDR3 coding sequence is TGCAGTGCCCTACGGGATGGTGGAAACACCATATATTTT.

About this clonotype: A much bigger clone sits one base away, suggesting this may be a read error. The V and J genes are TRBV3-1 and TRBJ2-5, with 8 bases identical to TRBD2. Germline V gene lookup returns CDR1 LGHDT and CDR2 YNNKEL (reference sequence). There are 14 residues in the CDR3. V was clipped by 2 bases and J by 2 bases; unmatched bases: 1. CDR3 amino acids: CASSQTSGQETQYF. The CDR3 coding sequence is TGTGCCAGCAGCCAAACTAGCGGACAAGAGACCCAGTACTTC.

This clonotype was observed many times. The chain is built from TRBV5-5 and TRBJ2-5; D is unresolved. Per the germline V gene, CDR1 is SGHKS and CDR2 is YYEKEE (reference sequence). The V end was cut by 0 bases, the J end by 7 bases, with 10 bases between. This CDR3 is 13 amino acids long. The CDR3 DNA follows: TGTGCCAGCAGCTTGGGCATCACGGGGACCCAGTACTTC. Translated, it gives CASSLGITGTQYF. Looking up the rest from reference TRBV5-5 and TRBJ2-5 gives the full variable domain: DAGVTQSPTHLIKTRGQQVTLRCSPISGHKSVSWYQQVLGQGPQFIFQYYEKEERGRGNFPDRFSARQFPNYSSELNVNALLLGDSALYLCASSLGITGTQYFGPGTRLLVL.

This clonotype was counted ten times or more. The rearrangement joins TRBV5-1 to TRBJ2-1; D is tentatively TRBD1 or TRBD2 (6 bases each). Germline CDR1 SGHRS, CDR2 YFSETQ. This CDR3 is 16 amino acids long. Trimming pared 0 bases from V and 3 bases from J, leaving 13 bases between. CDR3 loop: CASSLERGEVYNEQFF. For the CDR3, the DNA is TGCGCCAGCAGCTTGGAGAGGGGGGAGGTCTACAATGAGCAGTTCTTC.

The table lists this clonotype with many counts. The junction departs from germline at one end; a sequencing error may be responsible. The chain joins TRBV29-1 to TRBJ1-6; D is unresolved. CDR1 is SQVTM and CDR2 is ANQGSEA in the germline V gene. The CDR3 extends over 11 amino acids. CDR3 protein: CSVLEFSALHF. Written as DNA, the CDR3 is TGCAGCGTTCTTGAGTTTTCAGCCCTCCACTTT.

This clonotype was counted at least ten times. This chain joins TRBV9 and TRBJ1-3, with 10 bases aligning to TRBD1. CDR3 size: 16 residues. Germline CDR1 is SGDLS and CDR2 is YYNGEE. V dropped 4 bases and J dropped 3; count of bases not matched to a gene: 7. CDR3 coding DNA: TGTGCCAGCAGCCTCGAGACAGGGGGCGGTGGAAACACCATATATTTT. Translated, it gives CASSLETGGGGNTIYF.